This TCR beta chain derives from a study of T cells in Graves' hyperthyroidism and ophthalmopathy. Germline V gene sequence: CDR1 SGHRS, CDR2 YFSETQ. The CDR3 has 15 amino acids. The ends were cut back, 1 base at V and 0 bases at J, with 9 bases in the middle. Overall study results and limits: Most clonotypes expanded in thyroid above 0.001 were likewise present in blood. Ophthalmopathy prediction by the model preceded onset by a median about 6 months.

In making diagnoses, clinical symptoms, serum thyroxine and TRAb, thyroid ultrasound and orbital computed tomography were all used. In regard to this clonotype: The antigen remains unidentified.

Amplification targeted TCR beta CDR3 regions from RNA transcripts. Initially, a first-round RT-PCR of the TCR CDR3 employed the HTBI primer set. TCRdb called the multiplex PCR reads again in MiXCR, with one record for every CDR3 protein. Of some 690,000 distinct CDR3 sequences listed, 17% are singletons. The chain has TRBV5-1 and TRBJ2-3; D call uncertain. Sequencing was carried out using blood. This sequence was found in a man in his fifties with Graves' hyperthyroidism. The CDR3 DNA reads TGCGCCAGCAGCTTGATCACGGGTAGCACAGATACGCAGTATTTT. Amino acid sequence: CASSLITGSTDTQYF.